Below, 13 T cell receptor beta chains from the same sample are listed, as sequenced in a study of control samples from healthy donors and cancer patients. TCRdb's table, derived via immunoSEQ multiplex PCR, lists solely in-frame clones and lacks some. The repertoire holds tens of thousands of clones, with approximately 86% as singletons. Sequenced material: blood. These receptors came from a woman aged 50 to 60 in good health.

This chain links TRBV4-3 with TRBJ1-2; 9 bases align to TRBD1. Germline V gene sequence: CDR1 LGHNA, CDR2 YSLEER. Trimming removed 0 bases from V and 5 bases from J; junction bases left unmatched: 10. This CDR3 has 17 residues. The CDR3 DNA reads TGCGCCAGCAGCCAAGATCTCGGGGGGACAGGGACATATGGCTACACCTTC. Translation: CASSQDLGGTGTYGYTF.

In nucleotides, the CDR3 is TGTGCCAGCAGCCCCGGTGACGGCGGTAGGGTCTATGGCTACACCTTC. It codes for CASSPGDGGRVYGYTF. This chain uses TRBV3-1 (or the pseudogene TRBV3-2) with TRBJ1-2, with unresolved D. The CDR3 spans 16 residues. The V gene's germline CDR1 is LGHDT and CDR2 YNNKEL (reference sequence). V lost 4 bases and J 4 bases, leaving 19 bases between the germline ends.

The chain employs TRBV3-1 (or the pseudogene TRBV3-2) and TRBJ2-7; D is perhaps TRBD1 (5 bases). Trimming stripped 0 bases from V and 9 bases from J, with 15 bases between. CDR1 and CDR2 (germline): LGHDT, YNNKEL (reference sequence). The length of the CDR3 is 14 residues. CDR3 DNA sequence: TGTGCCAGCAGCCAAGAGCGGCAGCAAAGGGGGCAGTACTTC. Translation: CASSQERQQRGQYF.

The rearrangement uses TRBV7-3 and TRBJ2-1, with TRBD2 matching over 8 bases. The length of the CDR3 is 14 residues. The germline gives CDR1 SGHTA, CDR2 FQGTGA. The ends lost 4 bases at V and 9 bases at J; junction bases unmatched: 8. The CDR3 coding sequence is TGTGCCAGCAGCTGGGGACTAGGGGTCGCTGAGCAGTTCTTC. It translates to CASSWGLGVAEQFF.

The chain carries TRBV7-3 and TRBJ1-1, with D tentatively TRBD1 (6 bases). The germline V and J ends were trimmed by 5 bases and 6 bases, with 13 bases remaining between them. CDR1 SGHTA and CDR2 FQGTGA come from the germline V gene. The CDR3 covers 13 residues. CDR3 loop: CASSPPGGPEAFF. CDR3 sequence (DNA): TGTGCCAGCAGCCCACCCGGGGGCCCTGAAGCTTTCTTT.

This chain links TRBV6-5 with TRBJ1-6; D is ambiguous. The germline CDR1 and CDR2 sequences are MNHEY and SVGAGI. Trimming took 2 bases from V and 8 from J, leaving 7 bases between them. The CDR3 is 13 residues long. The CDR3 nucleotides are TGTGCCAGCAGTTACAGGGTTGATTCACCCCTCCACTTT. Its protein is CASSYRVDSPLHF.

This clone was found once. The V gene is TRBV18, the J gene TRBJ1-1; 7 bases are a match to TRBD1. The germline V gene encodes CDR1 KGHSH and CDR2 LQKENI. V was clipped by 6 bases and J by 3 bases; unmatched bases: 7. The CDR3 covers 14 residues. CDR3 DNA: TGTGCCAGCTCCCTGGGGCAGGGGGACACTGAAGCTTTCTTT. Protein sequence: CASSLGQGDTEAFF. Drawing the rest from reference TRBV18 and TRBJ1-1, the complete variable domain is NAGVMQNPRHLVRRRGQEARLRCSPMKGHSHVYWYRQLPEEGLKFMVYLQKENIIDESGMPKERFSAEFPKEGPSILRIQQVVRGDSAAYFCASSLGQGDTEAFFGQGTRLTVV.

V usage is TRBV7-9 and J usage is TRBJ2-5, with D possibly being TRBD2 (7 bases). V was shortened by 5 bases and J by 3 bases, with 16 bases between the two germline ends. Per the germline V gene, CDR1 is SEHNR and CDR2 is FQNEAQ (reference sequence). This CDR3 region has 15 residues. CDR3 coding DNA: TGTGCCAGCAGCCGGGGAGGGGGTGGAGAAGAGACCCAGTACTTC. Translating it yields CASSRGGGGEETQYF.

This rearrangement joins TRBV4-2 to TRBJ1-4; D call uncertain. CDR3 length equals 16 residues. Germline assignment: CDR1 LGHNA and CDR2 YNFKEQ. The germline V and J ends were trimmed by 4 bases and 5 bases, with 17 bases remaining between them. CDR3 amino acids: CASSPRPGRENEKLFF. CDR3 nucleotide sequence: TGTGCCAGCAGCCCGCGGCCTGGACGGGAGAATGAAAAACTGTTTTTT.

This chain uses TRBV5-1 with TRBJ2-2; 7 bases agree with TRBD1. The CDR3 extends over 15 amino acids. The V gene end was trimmed by 5 bases and the J gene end by 2 bases; junction bases not matched to a gene: 6. The germline V gene has CDR1 SGHRS and CDR2 YFSETQ. DNA for the CDR3: TGCGCCAGCAGGCCCCAGGGGGACAACACCGGGGAGCTGTTTTTT. Its protein product is CASRPQGDNTGELFF.

This sequence joins TRBV6-2 or TRBV6-3 and TRBJ1-2, with TRBD1 identical over 9 bases. J gave up 8 bases and V 6 bases, and 13 bases lay outside the gene matches. Germline CDR1 reads MNHEY; CDR2 reads SVGEGT. The CDR3 spans 15 residues. CDR3 bases: TGTGCCAGCAGCTCTTCCCGGGACAGGGTCGGCGGCTACACCTTC. Translated: CASSSSRDRVGGYTF.

V usage is TRBV6-2 or TRBV6-3 and J usage is TRBJ2-7, with TRBD2 as a possible D gene (5 bases). Germline V lookup: CDR1 MNHEY, CDR2 SVGEGT. The V gene lost 6 bases and the J gene lost 9 bases, with 21 bases spanning the gap. The CDR3 loop spans 14 amino acids. CDR3 region: CASSEGRAHDGQYF. CDR3 in DNA: TGTGCCAGCAGCGAAGGGCGGGCGCACGACGGGCAGTACTTC.

The V call is TRBV19, the J call TRBJ2-3; 9 bases align to TRBD1. V lost 7 bases to trimming and J lost 2 bases; unmatched junction nucleotides: 7. Germline V gives CDR1 LNHDA, CDR2 SQIVND (reference sequence). The CDR3 has 15 residues. The CDR3 nucleotides are TGTGCCAGTACGACAGGGGGTCGGGTCACAGATACGCAGTATTTT. Its protein is CASTTGGRVTDTQYF.